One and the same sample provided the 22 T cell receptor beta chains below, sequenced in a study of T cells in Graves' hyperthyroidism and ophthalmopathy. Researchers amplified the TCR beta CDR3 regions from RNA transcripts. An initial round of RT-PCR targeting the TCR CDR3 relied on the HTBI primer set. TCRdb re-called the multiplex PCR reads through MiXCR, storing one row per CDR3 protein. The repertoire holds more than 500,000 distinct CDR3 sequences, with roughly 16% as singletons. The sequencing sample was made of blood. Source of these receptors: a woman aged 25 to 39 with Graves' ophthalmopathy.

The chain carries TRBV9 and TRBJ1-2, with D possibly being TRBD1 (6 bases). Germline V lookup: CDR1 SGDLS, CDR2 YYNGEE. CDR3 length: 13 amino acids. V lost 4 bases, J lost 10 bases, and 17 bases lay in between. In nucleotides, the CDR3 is TGTGCCAGCAGCCCCAAGGACAGTGAATACTACACCTTC. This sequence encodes CASSPKDSEYYTF. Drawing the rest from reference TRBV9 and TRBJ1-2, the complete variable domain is DSGVTQTPKHLITATGQRVTLRCSPRSGDLSVYWYQQSLDQGLQFLIQYYNGEERAKGNILERFSAQQFPDLHSELNLSSLELGDSALYFCASSPKDSEYYTFGSGTRLTVV.

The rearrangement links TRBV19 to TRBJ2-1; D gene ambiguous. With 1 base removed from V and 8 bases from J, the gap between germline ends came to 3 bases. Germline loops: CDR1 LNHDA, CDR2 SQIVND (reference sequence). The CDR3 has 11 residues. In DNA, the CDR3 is TGTGCCAGTAGTATAGTGGATGAGCAGTTCTTC. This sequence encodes CASSIVDEQFF. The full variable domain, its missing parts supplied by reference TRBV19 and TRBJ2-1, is DGGITQSPKYLFRKEGQNVTLSCEQNLNHDAMYWYRQDPGQGLRLIYYSQIVNDFQKGDIAEGYSVSREKKESFPLTVTSAQKNPTAFYLCASSIVDEQFFGPGTRLTVL.

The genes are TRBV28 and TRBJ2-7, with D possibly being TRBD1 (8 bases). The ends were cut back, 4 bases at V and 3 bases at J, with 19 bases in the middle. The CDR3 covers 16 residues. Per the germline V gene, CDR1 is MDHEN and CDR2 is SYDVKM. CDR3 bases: TGTGCCAGCAGTTCGCAAAACAGGGGGGGTATCTACGAGCAGTACTTC. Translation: CASSSQNRGGIYEQYF.

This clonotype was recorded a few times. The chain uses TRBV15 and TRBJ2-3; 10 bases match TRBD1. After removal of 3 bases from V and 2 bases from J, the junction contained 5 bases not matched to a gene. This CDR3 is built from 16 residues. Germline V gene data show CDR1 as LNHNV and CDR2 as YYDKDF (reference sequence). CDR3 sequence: CATSSPGTGVTDTQYF. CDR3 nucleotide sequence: TGTGCCACCAGCAGCCCCGGGACAGGGGTCACAGATACGCAGTATTTT.

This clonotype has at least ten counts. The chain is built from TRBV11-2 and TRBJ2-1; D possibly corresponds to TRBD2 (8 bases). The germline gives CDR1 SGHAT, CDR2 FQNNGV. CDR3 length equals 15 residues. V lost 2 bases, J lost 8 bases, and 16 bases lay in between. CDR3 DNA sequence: TGTGCCAGCAGCTTAACTAGCGGAGGGGGCCATGAGCAGTTCTTC. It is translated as CASSLTSGGGHEQFF.

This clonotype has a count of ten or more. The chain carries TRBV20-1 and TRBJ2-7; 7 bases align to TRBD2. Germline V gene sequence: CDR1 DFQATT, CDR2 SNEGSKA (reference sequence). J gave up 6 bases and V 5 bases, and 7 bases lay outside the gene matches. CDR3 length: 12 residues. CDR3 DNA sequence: TGCAGTGCTCCTTGGACTAGTTCCGAGCAGTACTTC. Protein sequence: CSAPWTSSEQYF.

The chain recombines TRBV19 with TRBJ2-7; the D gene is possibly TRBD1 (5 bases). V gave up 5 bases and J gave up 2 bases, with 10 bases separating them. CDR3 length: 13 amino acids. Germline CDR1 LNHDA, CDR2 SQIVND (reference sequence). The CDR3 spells CASSPTDAYEQYF. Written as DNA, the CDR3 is TGTGCCAGTAGTCCGACAGACGCCTACGAGCAGTACTTC.

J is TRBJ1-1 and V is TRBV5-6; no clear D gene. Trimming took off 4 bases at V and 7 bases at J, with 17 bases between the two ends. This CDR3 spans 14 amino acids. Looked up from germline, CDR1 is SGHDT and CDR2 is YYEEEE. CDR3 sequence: CASSPDRRWGEAFF. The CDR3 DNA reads TGTGCCAGCAGCCCCGACCGTAGATGGGGTGAAGCTTTCTTT. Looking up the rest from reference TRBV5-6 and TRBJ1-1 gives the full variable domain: DAGVTQSPTHLIKTRGQQVTLRCSPKSGHDTVSWYQQALGQGPQFIFQYYEEEERQRGNFPDRFSGHQFPNYSSELNVNALLLGDSALYLCASSPDRRWGEAFFGQGTRLTVV.

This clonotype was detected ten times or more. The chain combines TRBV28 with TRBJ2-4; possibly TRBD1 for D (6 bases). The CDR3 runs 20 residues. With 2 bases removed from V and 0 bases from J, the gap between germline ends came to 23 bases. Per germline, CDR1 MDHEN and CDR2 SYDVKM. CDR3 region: CASSLPSFTGIPLAKNIQYF. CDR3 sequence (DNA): TGTGCCAGCAGTTTACCCTCGTTTACAGGGATCCCCTTAGCCAAAAACATTCAGTACTTC.

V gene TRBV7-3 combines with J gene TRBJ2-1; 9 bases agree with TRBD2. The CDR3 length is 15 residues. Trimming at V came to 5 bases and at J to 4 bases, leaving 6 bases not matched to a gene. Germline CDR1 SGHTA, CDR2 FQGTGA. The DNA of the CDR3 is TGTGCCAGCAGCGCCGGACTAGCGACGTACAATGAGCAGTTCTTC. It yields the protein CASSAGLATYNEQFF.

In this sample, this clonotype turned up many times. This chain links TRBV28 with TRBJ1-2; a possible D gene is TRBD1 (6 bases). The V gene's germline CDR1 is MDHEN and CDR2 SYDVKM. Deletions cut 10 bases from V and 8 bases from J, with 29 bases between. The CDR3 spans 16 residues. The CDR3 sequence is CATNEIPDSGIGGYTF. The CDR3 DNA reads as TGTGCCACTAATGAAATCCCGGACAGTGGGATAGGGGGCTACACCTTC.

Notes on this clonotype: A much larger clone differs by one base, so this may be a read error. The CDR3, as DNA: TGTGCCAGCAGTGAGAGTAGCGGGATCGGGGAGCTGTTTTTT. Protein: CASSESSGIGELFF. V gene TRBV2 combines with J gene TRBJ2-2; 8 bases are a match to TRBD2. The J segment lost 7 bases and the V segment lost 3 bases, leaving 4 bases of the junction unmatched. CDR1 SNHLY and CDR2 FYNNEI come from the germline V gene. The CDR3 consists of 14 residues.

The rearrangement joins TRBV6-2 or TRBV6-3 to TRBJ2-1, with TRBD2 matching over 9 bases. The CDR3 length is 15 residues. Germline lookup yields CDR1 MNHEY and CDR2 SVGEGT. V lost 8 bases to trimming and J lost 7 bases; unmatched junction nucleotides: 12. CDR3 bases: TGTGCCAGCGTCCCCCTTAGCGGGGGTGGGAATGAGCAGTTCTTC. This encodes CASVPLSGGGNEQFF.

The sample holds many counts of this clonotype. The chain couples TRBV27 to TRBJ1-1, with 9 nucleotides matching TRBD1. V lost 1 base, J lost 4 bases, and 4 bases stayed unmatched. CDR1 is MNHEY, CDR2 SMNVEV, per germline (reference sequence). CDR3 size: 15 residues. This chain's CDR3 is CASSLWGTGSTEAFF. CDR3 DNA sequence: TGTGCCAGCAGTTTATGGGGGACAGGGAGCACTGAAGCTTTCTTT.

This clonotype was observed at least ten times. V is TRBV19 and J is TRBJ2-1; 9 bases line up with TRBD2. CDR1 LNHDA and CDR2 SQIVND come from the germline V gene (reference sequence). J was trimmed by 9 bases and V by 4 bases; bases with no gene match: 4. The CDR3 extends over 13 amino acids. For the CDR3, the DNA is TGTGCCAGTAGTAGGACTAGCGTGCTTGAGCAGTTCTTC. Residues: CASSRTSVLEQFF.

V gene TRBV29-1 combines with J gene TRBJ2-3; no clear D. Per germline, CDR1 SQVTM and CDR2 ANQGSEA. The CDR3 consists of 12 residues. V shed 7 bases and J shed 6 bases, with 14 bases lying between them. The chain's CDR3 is CSGSLDLDTQYF. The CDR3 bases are TGCAGCGGCTCGCTGGATTTGGATACGCAGTATTTT.

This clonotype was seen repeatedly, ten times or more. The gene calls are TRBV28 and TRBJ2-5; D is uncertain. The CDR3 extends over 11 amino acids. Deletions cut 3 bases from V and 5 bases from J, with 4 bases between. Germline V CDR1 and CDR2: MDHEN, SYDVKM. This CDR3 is CASSFTETQYF. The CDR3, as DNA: TGTGCCAGCAGTTTCACGGAGACCCAGTACTTC. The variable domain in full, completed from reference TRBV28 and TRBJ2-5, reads DVKVTQSSRYLVKRTGEKVFLECVQDMDHENMFWYRQDPGLGLRLIYFSYDVKMKEKGDIPEGYSVSREKKERFSLILESASTNQTSMYLCASSFTETQYFGPGTRLLVL.

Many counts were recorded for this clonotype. The CDR3 loop is CASSETGGTEAFF. The CDR3 nucleotides read TGTGCCAGCAGTGAAACAGGGGGAACTGAAGCTTTCTTT. The genes are TRBV2 and TRBJ1-1; 8 nucleotides line up with TRBD1. V gave up 2 bases and J gave up 5 bases; unmatched junction bases: 1. Germline V gene lookup returns CDR1 SNHLY and CDR2 FYNNEI. This CDR3 contains 13 residues.

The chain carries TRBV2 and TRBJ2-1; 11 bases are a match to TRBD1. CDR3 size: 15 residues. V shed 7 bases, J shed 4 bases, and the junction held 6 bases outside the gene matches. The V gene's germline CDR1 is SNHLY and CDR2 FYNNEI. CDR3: CASTPGTGGYNEQFF. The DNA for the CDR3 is TGTGCCAGCACCCCCGGGACAGGGGGTTACAATGAGCAGTTCTTC.

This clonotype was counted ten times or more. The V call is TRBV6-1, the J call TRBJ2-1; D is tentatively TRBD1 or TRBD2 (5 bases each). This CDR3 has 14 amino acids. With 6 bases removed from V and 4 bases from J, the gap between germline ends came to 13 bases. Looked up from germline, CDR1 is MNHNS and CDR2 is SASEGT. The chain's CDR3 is CASRWGSLYNEQFF. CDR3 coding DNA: TGTGCCAGCAGGTGGGGGAGTTTGTACAATGAGCAGTTCTTC.

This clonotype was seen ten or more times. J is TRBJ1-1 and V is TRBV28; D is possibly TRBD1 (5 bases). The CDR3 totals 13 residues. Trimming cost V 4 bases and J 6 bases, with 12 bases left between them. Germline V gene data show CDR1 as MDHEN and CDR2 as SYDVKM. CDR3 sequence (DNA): TGTGCCAGCAGTTGGGACGGGAGATCTGAAGCTTTCTTT. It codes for CASSWDGRSEAFF.

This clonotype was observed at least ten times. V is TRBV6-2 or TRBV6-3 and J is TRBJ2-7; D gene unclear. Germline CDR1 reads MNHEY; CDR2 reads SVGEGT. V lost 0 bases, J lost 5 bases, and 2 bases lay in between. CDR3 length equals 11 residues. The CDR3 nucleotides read TGTGCCAGCAGTTACTCGGACGAGCAGTACTTC. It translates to CASSYSDEQYF.